This record covers a single TCR beta chain. Its antigen is currently unknown. As originally analysed: VDJdb flagged roughly 1.6% of over 150,000 unique clonotypes as previously reported viral-epitope-specific. Profiling relied on immunoSEQ multiplex PCR, and the TCRdb table lists in-frame clones only, not all of them. V and J calls and clone size come straight from that table; D and trimming were deduced from the DNA. The sample lists approximately 6,600 clones, roughly 80% seen once, with more than 20% in the top ten. This specimen comes from a study of hypomethylating agent response in myelodysplastic syndrome. In the study overall: Of patients, most of the 11 got azacitidine and 3 of 11 decitabine. The myelodysplastic syndrome patients comprised 8 or 9 men and a couple of women.

Whole-study findings and limits: Non-responders showed more contracted clonotypes post-treatment, while responders showed more novel ones.

The V and J ends lost 4 bases and 2 bases, in that order; junction bases with no gene match: 5. Per germline, CDR1 SGHNT and CDR2 YYREEE (reference sequence). The CDR3 runs to 17 residues. J is TRBJ2-2 and V is TRBV5-4; TRBD2 agrees at 13 bases. Sequencing used bone marrow, obtained before or after starting hypomethylating agent treatment for myelodysplastic syndrome (not recorded which). The receptor was isolated from a human donor with myelodysplastic syndrome. This CDR3 is CASSLGTSGANTGELFF. In nucleotides, the CDR3 is TGTGCCAGCAGCCTCGGGACTAGCGGGGCTAACACCGGGGAGCTGTTTTTT.